This T cell receptor beta chain was identified during a study of blood T cell repertoires in COVID-19 (dated by TCRdb to 2019 to 2021). Background on the whole study: Samples covering the acute and convalescent phases of COVID-19 were provided by collaborators in the United States, Italy and Spain. The prospective study material was composed of cDNA or gDNA derived from T cells, B-cell-depleted T cells, or PBMCs. Deeply sampled blood TCRbeta repertoires from subjects exposed to, actively infected with, or recovered from COVID-19 were included in the dataset. The repertoires were released in a freely available public database intended as a resource for research on the immune response to SARS-CoV-2. The samples were drawn from two sources: the first 160 participants of the ongoing ImmuneRACE study, and 1,000 to 1,500 subjects contributed by 6 global collaborators. Sample metadata almost always included a de-identified subject ID, COVID-19 status, age in years and sex. HLA class I and class II types, where available, came from metadata supplied by the sample provider rather than from assay-based typing.

What the research found in general, with its limitations: How much clinical and demographic metadata was included differed by source and by participant, and the metadata was provided uncurated.

TCRbeta CDR3 regions were amplified from genomic DNA using the immunoSEQ Assay, a bias-controlled multiplex PCR. The authors' pipeline ran thus. Within the assay, amplification of reference gene primers was used to estimate how many nucleated cells each sample contained. Sequence reads were collapsed and filtered to measure the absolute abundance of every unique TCRbeta CDR3 rearrangement. For each sample, productive Simpson clonality was calculated by taking the square root of Simpson's diversity index across productive rearrangements. TCRdb took this table from immuneACCESS and kept in-frame rearrangements with V and J called. Such tables lack part of the clones; where checked against another copy, unresolved V genes explain under half of the gap, and the rest is unexplained. V, J and clone size are taken as reported in that table, and D and trimming were inferred from the DNA itself. The sample table lists about 150,000 clones, just under 85% of them with a count of one. The top ten hold 2.5% to 3% of the sample.

With respect to this clone: No antigen is known for it. No much larger clone is present one base from it, and per-base qualities are unavailable.

One collaborating source in Seattle enrolled patients during active infection and followed them longitudinally through the course of disease. Each collaborating institution followed its own protocols to collect whole blood in K2EDTA tubes. For TCRbeta analysis, collaborators shipped samples in one of three forms: frozen whole blood, isolated PBMCs, or DNA extracted from either of those sample types. V is trimmed back by 6 bases and J by 5 bases, and the junction contains 21 bases that no gene match accounts for. CDR3 length: 18 amino acids, cysteine to phenylalanine. The entry retains the CDR3 DNA only, 54 bases that are in frame from base 1. CDR1 and CDR2, looked up from the germline V gene (reference sequence), are MNHEY and SMNVEV.

Material: peripheral blood. The receptor was derived from a woman of 80 years or more with COVID-19, enrolled during active disease. The chain was built from TRBV27 and TRBJ2-5; 7 nucleotides in the junction match TRBD2. The nucleotide sequence reads TGTGCCAGCAGCTCCAGTAGGGCGGACACGGGGGGATGGGAGACCCAGTACTTC. Translated, it reads CASSSSRADTGGWETQYF.